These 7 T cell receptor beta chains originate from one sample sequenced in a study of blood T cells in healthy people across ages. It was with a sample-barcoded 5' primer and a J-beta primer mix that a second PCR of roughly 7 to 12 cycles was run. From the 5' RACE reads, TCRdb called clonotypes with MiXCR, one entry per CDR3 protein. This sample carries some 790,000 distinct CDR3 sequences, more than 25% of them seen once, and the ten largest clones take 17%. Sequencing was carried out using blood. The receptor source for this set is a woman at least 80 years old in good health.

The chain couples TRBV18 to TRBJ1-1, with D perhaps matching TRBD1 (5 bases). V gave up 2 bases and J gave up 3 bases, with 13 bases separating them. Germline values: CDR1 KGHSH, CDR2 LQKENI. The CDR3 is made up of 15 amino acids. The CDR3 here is CASSPIRGGDTEAFF. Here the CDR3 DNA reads TGTGCCAGCTCACCAATCCGAGGAGGGGACACTGAAGCTTTCTTT. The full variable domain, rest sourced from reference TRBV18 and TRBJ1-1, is NAGVMQNPRHLVRRRGQEARLRCSPMKGHSHVYWYRQLPEEGLKFMVYLQKENIIDESGMPKERFSAEFPKEGPSILRIQQVVRGDSAAYFCASSPIRGGDTEAFFGQGTRLTVV.

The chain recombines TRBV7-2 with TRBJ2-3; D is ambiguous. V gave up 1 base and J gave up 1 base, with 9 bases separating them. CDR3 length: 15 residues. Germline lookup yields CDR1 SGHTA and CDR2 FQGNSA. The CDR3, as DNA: TGTGCCAGCAGCTTAGATTACGCGCGCACAGATACGCAGTATTTT. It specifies CASSLDYARTDTQYF.

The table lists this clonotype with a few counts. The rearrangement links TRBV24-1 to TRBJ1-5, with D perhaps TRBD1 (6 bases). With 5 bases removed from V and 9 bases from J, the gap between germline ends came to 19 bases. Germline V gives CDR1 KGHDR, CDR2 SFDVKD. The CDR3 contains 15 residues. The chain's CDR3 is CATSGSGALEGPQHF. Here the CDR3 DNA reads TGTGCCACCAGTGGATCGGGGGCCCTCGAGGGGCCCCAGCATTTT.

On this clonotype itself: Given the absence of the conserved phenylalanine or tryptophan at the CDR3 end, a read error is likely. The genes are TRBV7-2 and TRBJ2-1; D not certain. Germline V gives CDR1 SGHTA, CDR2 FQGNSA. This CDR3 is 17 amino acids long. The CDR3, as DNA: TGTGCCAGCAACTTAGTGAAAGCGACGAGCTCCTACAATGAGCAGTTCTGC. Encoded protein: CASNLVKATSSYNEQFC.

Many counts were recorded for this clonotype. The DNA for the CDR3 is TGTGCCAGCAGCCTAATATGGGCTAATCCCACAGATACGCAGTATTTT. Translated: CASSLIWANPTDTQYF. The rearrangement uses TRBV5-6 and TRBJ2-3; D gene ambiguous. The germline CDR1 and CDR2 sequences are SGHDT and YYEEEE. Trimming removed 4 bases at V and 2 bases at J, with 17 bases between. The CDR3 loop spans 16 amino acids.

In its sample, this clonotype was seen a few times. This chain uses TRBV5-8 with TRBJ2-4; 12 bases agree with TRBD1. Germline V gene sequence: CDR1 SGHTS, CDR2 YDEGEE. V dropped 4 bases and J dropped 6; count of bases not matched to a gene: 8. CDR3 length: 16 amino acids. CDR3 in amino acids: CASSQGTGGLVNIQYF. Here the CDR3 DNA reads TGTGCCAGCAGCCAAGGGACAGGGGGCCTCGTAAACATTCAGTACTTC.

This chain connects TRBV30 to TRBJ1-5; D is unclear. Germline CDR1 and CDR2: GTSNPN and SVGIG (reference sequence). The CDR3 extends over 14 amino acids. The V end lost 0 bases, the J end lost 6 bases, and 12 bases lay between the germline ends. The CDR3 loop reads CAWSVRLISQPQHF. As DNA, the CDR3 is TGTGCCTGGAGTGTCCGACTAATATCTCAGCCCCAGCATTTT.